These 24 T cell receptor beta chains originate from one sample sequenced in a study of PD-1 blockade in classical Hodgkin lymphoma. Every single patient, without exception, relapsed after autologous stem cell transplantation, and brentuximab vedotin exposure varied. TCRdb's copy holds only in-frame clones and misses some; the assay was immunoSEQ multiplex PCR. The profile shows roughly 20,000 clones, roughly 72% of them singletons. The sample consisted of peripheral blood mononuclear cells (PBMCs), taken at baseline. Receptors originate from a human donor with classical Hodgkin lymphoma.

In DNA, the CDR3 is TGTGCCAGCAGTTTATCAACTAGCAATCAGCCCCAGCATTTT. Its protein is CASSLSTSNQPQHF. This sequence joins TRBV27 and TRBJ1-5; D gene uncertain. V was clipped by 0 bases and J by 0 bases, with 3 bases between them. The CDR3 consists of 14 residues. The germline V gene has CDR1 MNHEY and CDR2 SMNVEV (reference sequence).

The V gene is TRBV7-9, the J gene TRBJ2-5; the match to TRBD1 covers 7 bases. The V segment lost 2 bases and the J segment 11 bases; nucleotides outside the gene matches: 23. Germline lookup yields CDR1 SEHNR and CDR2 FQNEAQ (reference sequence). The CDR3 is 18 residues long. The CDR3 bases are TGTGCCAGCAGCTTACCACACCCCCCGGGACAGCCTCTAGAGGAGCAGTACTTC. Translation: CASSLPHPPGQPLEEQYF.

The V and J genes are TRBV7-9 and TRBJ1-5; a weak D match, TRBD1 (5 bases). V lost 3 bases and J 2 bases, leaving 14 bases between the germline ends. The CDR3 is made up of 16 amino acids. Looked up from germline, CDR1 is SEHNR and CDR2 is FQNEAQ (reference sequence). CDR3 coding DNA: TGTGCCAGCAGCTTGGGGCCAGCTTCTCGCAATCAGCCCCAGCATTTT. Translating it yields CASSLGPASRNQPQHF.

This chain connects TRBV4-1 to TRBJ2-5; D perhaps matches TRBD1 (6 bases). Germline loops: CDR1 MGHRA, CDR2 YSYEKL. This CDR3 comprises 15 residues. The V and J ends lost 0 bases and 5 bases respectively, with 13 bases between them. The CDR3 DNA reads as TGCGCCAGCAGCCAAGACGGGACATTCCCTGAGACCCAGTACTTC. The encoded protein is CASSQDGTFPETQYF.

The chain has TRBV27 and TRBJ2-7; D remains unclear. V gave up 2 bases and J gave up 3 bases, with 8 bases separating them. Germline V CDR1 and CDR2: MNHEY, SMNVEV (reference sequence). The CDR3 length is 13 residues. Here the CDR3 DNA reads TGTGCCAGCAGTTTAAAGCCGAGCTACGAGCAGTACTTC. The encoded protein is CASSLKPSYEQYF.

The chain is built from TRBV4-1 and TRBJ2-7; 8 bases are shared with TRBD2. Per germline, CDR1 MGHRA and CDR2 YSYEKL. The V segment lost 8 bases and the J segment 0 bases; nucleotides outside the gene matches: 6. This CDR3 is built from 14 residues. CDR3 loop: CASASGRTSYEQYF. CDR3 nucleotides: TGCGCCAGCGCCAGCGGGAGAACCTCCTACGAGCAGTACTTC.

The CDR3 loop is CASSVAPGNTEAFF. The CDR3 bases are TGTGCCAGCAGCGTAGCACCAGGGAACACTGAAGCTTTCTTT. The chain is built from TRBV9 and TRBJ1-1; the D is unclear. The length of the CDR3 is 14 residues. V lost 0 bases, J lost 1 base, and 7 bases lay in between. Germline assignment: CDR1 SGDLS and CDR2 YYNGEE.

V is TRBV28 and J is TRBJ1-2, with 8 bases aligning to TRBD1. V lost 3 bases to trimming and J lost 1 base; unmatched junction nucleotides: 7. The CDR3 covers 16 residues. Germline V gives CDR1 MDHEN, CDR2 SYDVKM. In nucleotides, the CDR3 is TGTGCCAGCAGTTTCCCTCGAACAGGGGGTAACTATGGCTACACCTTC. This translates into CASSFPRTGGNYGYTF.

The V gene is TRBV9, the J gene TRBJ2-3; no reliable D call. Trimming stripped 1 base from V and 6 bases from J, with 9 bases between. The CDR3 has 13 amino acids. Germline CDR1 SGDLS, CDR2 YYNGEE. CDR3 residues: CASSVSRTDTQYF. Here the CDR3 DNA reads TGTGCCAGCAGCGTATCGCGTACGGATACGCAGTATTTT.

This clone has a handful of counts. The chain joins TRBV11-2 to TRBJ2-2, with D perhaps matching TRBD2 (5 bases). Germline V gene data show CDR1 as SGHAT and CDR2 as FQNNGV. With 1 base removed from V and 4 bases from J, the gap between germline ends came to 13 bases. CDR3 length equals 16 residues. The CDR3 is CASSLGFTRATGELFF. The CDR3 nucleotides are TGTGCCAGCAGCTTAGGCTTCACTAGAGCCACCGGGGAGCTGTTTTTT.

CDR3 coding DNA: TGTGCCAGCAGCGCTTACGACAGGGCGAACACTGAAGCTTTCTTT. It codes for CASSAYDRANTEAFF. This chain connects TRBV7-9 to TRBJ1-1, with 7 bases fitting TRBD1. Germline loops: CDR1 SEHNR, CDR2 FQNEAQ (reference sequence). The CDR3 spans 15 residues. V lost 5 bases and J lost 1; bases outside the gene matches: 7.

The rearrangement uses TRBV6-6 and TRBJ1-3; D call uncertain. Deletions cut 0 bases from V and 1 base from J, with 7 bases between. The CDR3 extends over 15 amino acids. Germline values: CDR1 MNHNY, CDR2 SVGAGI (reference sequence). In nucleotides, the CDR3 is TGTGCCAGCAGTTACTCGGGGAATTCTGGAAACACCATATATTTT. It yields the protein CASSYSGNSGNTIYF.

This chain uses TRBV27 with TRBJ2-5; no clear D. The CDR3 has 14 residues. The V end lost 0 bases, the J end lost 2 bases, and 7 bases lay between the germline ends. In germline, CDR1 is MNHEY, CDR2 SMNVEV (reference sequence). CDR3 bases: TGTGCCAGCAGTTTATCGCGACTGCAAGAGACCCAGTACTTC. Amino acids: CASSLSRLQETQYF.

V gene TRBV9 combines with J gene TRBJ1-6; 7 positions match TRBD1. Germline V lookup: CDR1 SGDLS, CDR2 YYNGEE. Trimming removed 0 bases from V and 10 bases from J; junction bases left unmatched: 4. The CDR3 totals 14 residues. The CDR3, as DNA: TGTGCCAGCAGCGTAGACAGGGGCGGATCACCCCTCCACTTT. The encoded protein is CASSVDRGGSPLHF.

This rearrangement joins TRBV10-1 to TRBJ1-1, with D tentatively TRBD1 (5 bases). Germline-derived CDR1 and CDR2 are WNHNN and SYGVQD (reference sequence). V lost 3 bases, J lost 8 bases, and 16 bases lay in between. The CDR3 has 14 residues. CDR3 amino acids: CASSESGGAREAFF. CDR3 bases: TGCGCCAGCAGTGAATCGGGCGGGGCGAGGGAAGCTTTCTTT.

The CDR3 sequence: CASSLTMNTEAFF. DNA for the CDR3: TGTGCCAGCAGTTTGACAATGAACACTGAAGCTTTCTTT. V usage is TRBV28 and J usage is TRBJ1-1, with no clear D. The CDR3 is made up of 13 amino acids. V was trimmed by 3 bases and J by 0 bases, leaving 5 bases between them. CDR1 and CDR2 (germline): MDHEN, SYDVKM.

The chain recombines TRBV10-3 with TRBJ2-2; D possibly matches TRBD1 or TRBD2 (5 bases each). Trimming removed 6 bases at V and 0 bases at J, with 11 bases between. The CDR3 length is 15 residues. The V gene's germline CDR1 is ENHRY and CDR2 SYGVKD. The CDR3 nucleotides read TGTGCCATCAGGGGGACGGAAGCGAACACCGGGGAGCTGTTTTTT. Translation gives CAIRGTEANTGELFF.

The genes are TRBV30 and TRBJ1-5, with 9 bases lining up with TRBD1. Germline loops: CDR1 GTSNPN, CDR2 SVGIG (reference sequence). This CDR3 is 19 amino acids long. Germline trimming cut 1 base from V and 0 bases from J; bases unmatched to any gene: 13. CDR3 bases: TGTGCCTGGAGTGCGTGGGACAGGGCTTTGAGTAGTAGCAATCAGCCCCAGCATTTT. This codes for CAWSAWDRALSSSNQPQHF.

The chain couples TRBV5-4 to TRBJ2-1; 8 positions match TRBD1. The germline V gene has CDR1 SGHNT and CDR2 YYREEE (reference sequence). The V gene end was trimmed by 4 bases and the J gene end by 4 bases; junction bases not matched to a gene: 10. CDR3 size: 16 residues. The CDR3 sequence: CASSLGTGSPYNEQFF. In nucleotides, the CDR3 is TGTGCCAGCAGCCTTGGGACAGGCTCTCCTTACAATGAGCAGTTCTTC.

The V and J genes are TRBV19 and TRBJ2-1; TRBD2 agrees at 9 bases. Trimming took 2 bases from V and 3 from J; bases not matched to a gene: 2. The CDR3 is 15 residues long. Per germline, CDR1 LNHDA and CDR2 SQIVND (reference sequence). CDR3 coding DNA: TGTGCCAGTAGTATAATACTAGCGGGCTACAATGAGCAGTTCTTC. Amino acids: CASSIILAGYNEQFF.

This chain links TRBV5-4 with TRBJ1-1; D is uncertain. Germline CDR1 and CDR2: SGHNT and YYREEE (reference sequence). V was clipped by 3 bases and J by 1 base, with 4 bases between them. The CDR3 extends over 12 amino acids. CDR3 protein: CASSWGNTEAFF. CDR3 in DNA: TGTGCCAGCAGCTGGGGGAACACTGAAGCTTTCTTT.

This sequence joins TRBV25-1 and TRBJ2-3; either TRBD1 or TRBD2 may fit D (5 bases each). Looked up from germline, CDR1 is MGHDK and CDR2 is SYGVNS. The CDR3 contains 14 residues. With 1 base removed from V and 7 bases from J, the gap between germline ends came to 12 bases. CDR3 nucleotides: TGTGCCAGCAGTGAATTCCAGGGACCTAATACGCAGTATTTT. Residues: CASSEFQGPNTQYF.

The chain carries TRBV2 and TRBJ1-5; possible D gene TRBD1, 6 bases. This CDR3 region has 18 residues. V was cut by 5 bases and J by 4 bases, with 24 bases left in between. Germline loops: CDR1 SNHLY, CDR2 FYNNEI. CDR3 sequence: CASSRPGGAGSGNQPQHF. Written as DNA, the CDR3 is TGTGCCAGCAGTCGCCCGGGGGGCGCCGGATCTGGGAATCAGCCCCAGCATTTT.

This clone has a handful of counts. J is TRBJ2-3 and V is TRBV6-4, with 9 bases identical to TRBD2. CDR1 and CDR2 (germline): MRHNA, SNTAGT. CDR3 length equals 16 residues. Germline trimming cut 6 bases from V and 1 base from J; bases unmatched to any gene: 8. CDR3 DNA sequence: TGTGCCAGCAGCCTAAGAGCGGGGGGAGGCACAGATACGCAGTATTTT. Protein sequence: CASSLRAGGGTDTQYF.